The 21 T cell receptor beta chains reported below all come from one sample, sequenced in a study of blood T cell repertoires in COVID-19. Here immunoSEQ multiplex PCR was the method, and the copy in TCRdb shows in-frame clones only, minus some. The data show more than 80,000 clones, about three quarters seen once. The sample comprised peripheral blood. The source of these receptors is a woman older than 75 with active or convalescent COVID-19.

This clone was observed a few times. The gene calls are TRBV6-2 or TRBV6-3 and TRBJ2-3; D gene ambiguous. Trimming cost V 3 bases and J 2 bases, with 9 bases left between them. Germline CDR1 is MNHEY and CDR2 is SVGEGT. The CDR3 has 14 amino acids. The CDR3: CASSYFRFTDTQYF. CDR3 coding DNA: TGTGCCAGCAGTTATTTTCGGTTCACAGATACGCAGTATTTT.

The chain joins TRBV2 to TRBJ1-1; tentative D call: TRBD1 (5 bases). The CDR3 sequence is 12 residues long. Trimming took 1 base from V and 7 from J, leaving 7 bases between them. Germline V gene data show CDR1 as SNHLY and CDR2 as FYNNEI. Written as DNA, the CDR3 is TGTGCCAGCAGTGAAGAAAGGGGTGAAGCTTTCTTT. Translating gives CASSEERGEAFF.

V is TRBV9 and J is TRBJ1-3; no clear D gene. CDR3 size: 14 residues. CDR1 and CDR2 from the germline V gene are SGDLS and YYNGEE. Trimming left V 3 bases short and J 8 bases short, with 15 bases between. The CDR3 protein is CASSARRARDTIYF. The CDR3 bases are TGTGCCAGCAGCGCCAGGCGAGCCCGAGACACCATATATTTT. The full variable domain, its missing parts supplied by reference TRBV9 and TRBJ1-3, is DSGVTQTPKHLITATGQRVTLRCSPRSGDLSVYWYQQSLDQGLQFLIQYYNGEERAKGNILERFSAQQFPDLHSELNLSSLELGDSALYFCASSARRARDTIYFGEGSWLTVV.

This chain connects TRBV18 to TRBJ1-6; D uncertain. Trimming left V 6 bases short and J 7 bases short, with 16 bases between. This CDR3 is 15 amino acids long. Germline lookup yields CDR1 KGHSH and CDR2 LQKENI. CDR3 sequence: CASSSNGKPNSPLHF. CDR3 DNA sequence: TGTGCCAGCTCCAGTAACGGGAAACCCAATTCACCCCTCCACTTT.

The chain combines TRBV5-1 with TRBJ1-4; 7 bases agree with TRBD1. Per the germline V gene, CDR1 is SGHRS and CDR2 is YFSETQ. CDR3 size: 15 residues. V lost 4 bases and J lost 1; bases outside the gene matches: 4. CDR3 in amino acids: CASSQNRGTNEKLFF. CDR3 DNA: TGCGCCAGCAGCCAGAACAGGGGAACTAATGAAAAACTGTTTTTT.

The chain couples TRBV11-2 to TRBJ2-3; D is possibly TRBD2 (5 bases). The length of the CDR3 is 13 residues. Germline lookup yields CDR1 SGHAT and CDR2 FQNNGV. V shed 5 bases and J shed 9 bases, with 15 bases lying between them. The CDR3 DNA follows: TGTGCCAGCAGCCAAATGCCAAGAGGGACGCAGTATTTT. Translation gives CASSQMPRGTQYF.

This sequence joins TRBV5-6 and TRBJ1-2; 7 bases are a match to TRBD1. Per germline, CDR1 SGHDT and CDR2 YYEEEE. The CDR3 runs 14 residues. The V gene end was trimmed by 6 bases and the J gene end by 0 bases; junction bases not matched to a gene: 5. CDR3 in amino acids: CASIQGRANYGYTF. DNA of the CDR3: TGTGCCAGCATACAGGGGAGAGCTAACTATGGCTACACCTTC. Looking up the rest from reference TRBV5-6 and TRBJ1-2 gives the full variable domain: DAGVTQSPTHLIKTRGQQVTLRCSPKSGHDTVSWYQQALGQGPQFIFQYYEEEERQRGNFPDRFSGHQFPNYSSELNVNALLLGDSALYLCASIQGRANYGYTFGSGTRLTVV.

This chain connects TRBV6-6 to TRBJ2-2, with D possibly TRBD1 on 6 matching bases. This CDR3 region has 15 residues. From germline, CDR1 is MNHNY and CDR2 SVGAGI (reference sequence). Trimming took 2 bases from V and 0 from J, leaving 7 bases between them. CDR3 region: CASSYRTANTGELFF. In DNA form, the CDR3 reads TGTGCCAGCAGTTACAGGACAGCGAACACCGGGGAGCTGTTTTTT.

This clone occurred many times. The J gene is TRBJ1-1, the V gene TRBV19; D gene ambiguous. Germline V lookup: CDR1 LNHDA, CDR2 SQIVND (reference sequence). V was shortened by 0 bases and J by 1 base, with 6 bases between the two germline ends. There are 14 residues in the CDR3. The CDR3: CASSIDTRNTEAFF. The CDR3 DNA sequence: TGTGCCAGTAGTATAGATACACGGAACACTGAAGCTTTCTTT.

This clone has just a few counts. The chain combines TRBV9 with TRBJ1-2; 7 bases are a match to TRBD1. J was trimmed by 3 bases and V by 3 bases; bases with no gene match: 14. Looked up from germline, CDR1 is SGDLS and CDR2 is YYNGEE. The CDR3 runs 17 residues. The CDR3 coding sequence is TGTGCCAGCAGCGCACGGCCGGACAGGCCGGGGGACTATGGCTACACCTTC. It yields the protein CASSARPDRPGDYGYTF.

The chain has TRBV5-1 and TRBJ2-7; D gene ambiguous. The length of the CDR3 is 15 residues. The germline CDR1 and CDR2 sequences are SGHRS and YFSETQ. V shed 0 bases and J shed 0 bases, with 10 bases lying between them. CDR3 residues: CASSLAGHRSYEQYF. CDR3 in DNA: TGCGCCAGCAGCTTGGCCGGTCATCGCTCCTACGAGCAGTACTTC.

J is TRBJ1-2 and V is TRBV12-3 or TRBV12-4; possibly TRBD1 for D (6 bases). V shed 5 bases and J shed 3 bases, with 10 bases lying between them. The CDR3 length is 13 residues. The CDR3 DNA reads TGTGCCAGCAGTACAGGGTTTGACTATGGCTACACCTTC. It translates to CASSTGFDYGYTF.

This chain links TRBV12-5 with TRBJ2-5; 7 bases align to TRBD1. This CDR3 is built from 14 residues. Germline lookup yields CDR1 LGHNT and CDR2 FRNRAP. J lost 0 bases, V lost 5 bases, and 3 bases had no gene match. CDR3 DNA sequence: TGTGCTAGTGGTAGCAGGGGGTACCAAGAGACCCAGTACTTC. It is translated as CASGSRGYQETQYF.

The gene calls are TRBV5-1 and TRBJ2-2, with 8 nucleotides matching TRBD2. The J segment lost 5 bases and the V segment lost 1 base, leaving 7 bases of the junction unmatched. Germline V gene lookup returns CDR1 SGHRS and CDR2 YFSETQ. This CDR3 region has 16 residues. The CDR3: CASSLQAGGGTGELFF. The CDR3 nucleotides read TGCGCCAGCAGCTTGCAGGCGGGAGGAGGAACCGGGGAGCTGTTTTTT.

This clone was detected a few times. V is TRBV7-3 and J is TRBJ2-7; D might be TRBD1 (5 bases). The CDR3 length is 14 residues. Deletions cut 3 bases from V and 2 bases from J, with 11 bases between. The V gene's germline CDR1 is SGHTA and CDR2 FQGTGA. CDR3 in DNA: TGTGCCAGCAGCTTCTTTCAGGGCCCCTACGAGCAGTACTTC. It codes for CASSFFQGPYEQYF.

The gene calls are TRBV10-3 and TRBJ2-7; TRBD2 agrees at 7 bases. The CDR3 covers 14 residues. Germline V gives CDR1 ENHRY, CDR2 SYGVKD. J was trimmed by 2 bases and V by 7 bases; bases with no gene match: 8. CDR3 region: CAITPSGSPYEQYF. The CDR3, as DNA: TGTGCCATCACTCCTAGCGGATCCCCCTACGAGCAGTACTTC.

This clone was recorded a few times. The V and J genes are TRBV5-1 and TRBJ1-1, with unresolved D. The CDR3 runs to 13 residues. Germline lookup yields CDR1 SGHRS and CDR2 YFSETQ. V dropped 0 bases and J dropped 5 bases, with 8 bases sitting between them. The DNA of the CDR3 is TGCGCCAGCAGCTTGGCCTGGGAGACTGAAGCTTTCTTT. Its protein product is CASSLAWETEAFF.

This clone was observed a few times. The CDR3 sequence is CASSISGGVSTDTQYF. Here the CDR3 DNA reads TGTGCCAGTAGTATTAGCGGGGGTGTTAGCACAGATACGCAGTATTTT. This rearrangement joins TRBV19 to TRBJ2-3; 9 bases align to TRBD2. V trimming: 3 bases; J trimming: 0 bases; junction bases outside the gene matches: 4. This CDR3 has 16 amino acids. Germline CDR1 is LNHDA and CDR2 is SQIVND (reference sequence). Looking up the rest from reference TRBV19 and TRBJ2-3 gives the full variable domain: DGGITQSPKYLFRKEGQNVTLSCEQNLNHDAMYWYRQDPGQGLRLIYYSQIVNDFQKGDIAEGYSVSREKKESFPLTVTSAQKNPTAFYLCASSISGGVSTDTQYFGPGTRLTVL.

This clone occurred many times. CDR3 nucleotide sequence: TGTGCCAGCAGCTTAAGTCATACAGAGAACACTGAAGCTTTCTTT. Translated, it gives CASSLSHTENTEAFF. This chain connects TRBV7-2 to TRBJ1-1, with unresolved D. Germline V gene lookup returns CDR1 SGHTA and CDR2 FQGNSA. V was cut by 2 bases and J by 1 base, with 11 bases left in between. The CDR3 extends over 15 amino acids.

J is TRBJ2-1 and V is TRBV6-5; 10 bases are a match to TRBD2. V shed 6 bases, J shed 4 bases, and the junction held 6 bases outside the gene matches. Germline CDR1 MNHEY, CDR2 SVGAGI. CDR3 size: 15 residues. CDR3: CASRLSGGVYNEQFF. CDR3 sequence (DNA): TGTGCCAGCAGACTAAGCGGGGGGGTTTACAATGAGCAGTTCTTC.

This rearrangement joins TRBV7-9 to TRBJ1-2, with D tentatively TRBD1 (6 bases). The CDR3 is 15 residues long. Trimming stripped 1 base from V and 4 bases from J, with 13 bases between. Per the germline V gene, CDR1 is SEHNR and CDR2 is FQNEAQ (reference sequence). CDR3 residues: CASSLGEGQAYGYTF. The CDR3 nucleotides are TGTGCCAGCAGCTTAGGTGAGGGACAAGCCTATGGCTACACCTTC.